This T cell receptor beta chain originates from a study of blood T cell repertoires in COVID-19. Trimming took 1 base from V and 4 from J; bases not matched to a gene: 6. CDR1 is KGHSH, CDR2 LQKENI, per germline. The CDR3 has 15 residues. Per the original data handling: Amplified reference gene primers provided the basis for estimating nucleated cell counts. TCRdb keeps only in-frame clones here, not all; method: immunoSEQ multiplex PCR. For V, J and clone size, that table is used; D and trimming come from the DNA. The repertoire holds 95,000 to 100,000 clones, with around nine tenths as singletons. This receptor was identified in a human donor with COVID-19, enrolled during active disease. The donor label of this sample is uncertain. The chain links TRBV18 to TRBJ2-5, with 7 nucleotides matching TRBD2. Source material: peripheral blood. The CDR3 region is CASSPRGGGRETQYF. In nucleotides, the CDR3 is TGTGCCAGCTCACCACGCGGCGGGGGTCGAGAGACCCAGTACTTC.